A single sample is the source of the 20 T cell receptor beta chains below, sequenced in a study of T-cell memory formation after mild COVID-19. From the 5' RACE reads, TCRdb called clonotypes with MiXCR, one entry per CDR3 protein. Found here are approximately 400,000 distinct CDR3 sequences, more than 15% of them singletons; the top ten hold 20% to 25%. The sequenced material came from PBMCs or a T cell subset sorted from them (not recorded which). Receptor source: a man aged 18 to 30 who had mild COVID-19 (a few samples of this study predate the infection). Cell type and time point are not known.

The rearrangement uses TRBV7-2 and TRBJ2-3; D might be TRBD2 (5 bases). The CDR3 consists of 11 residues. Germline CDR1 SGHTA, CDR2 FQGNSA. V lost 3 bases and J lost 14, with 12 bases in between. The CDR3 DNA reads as TGTGCCAGCAGCTTGGAGGTTGTCGCGTATTTT. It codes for CASSLEVVAYF.

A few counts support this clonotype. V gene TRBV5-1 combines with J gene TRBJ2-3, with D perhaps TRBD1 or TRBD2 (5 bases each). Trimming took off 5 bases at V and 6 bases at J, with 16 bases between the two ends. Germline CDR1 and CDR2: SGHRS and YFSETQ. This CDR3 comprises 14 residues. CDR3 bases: TGCGCCAGCAGAGAGGGGCCCCATGGTGATACGCAGTATTTT. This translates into CASREGPHGDTQYF.

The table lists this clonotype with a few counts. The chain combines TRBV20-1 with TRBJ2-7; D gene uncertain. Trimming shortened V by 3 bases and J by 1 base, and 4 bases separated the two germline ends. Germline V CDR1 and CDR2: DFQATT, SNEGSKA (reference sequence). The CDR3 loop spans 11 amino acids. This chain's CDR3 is CSASLSYEQYV. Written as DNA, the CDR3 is TGCAGTGCTAGTCTATCCTACGAGCAGTACGTC.

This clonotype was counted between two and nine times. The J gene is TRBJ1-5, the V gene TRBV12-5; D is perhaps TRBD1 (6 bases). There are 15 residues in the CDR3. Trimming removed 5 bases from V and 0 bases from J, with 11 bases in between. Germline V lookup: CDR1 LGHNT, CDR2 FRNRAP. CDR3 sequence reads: CASGDDRYSNQPQHF. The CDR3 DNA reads TGTGCTAGTGGTGACGACAGGTATAGCAATCAGCCCCAGCATTTT.

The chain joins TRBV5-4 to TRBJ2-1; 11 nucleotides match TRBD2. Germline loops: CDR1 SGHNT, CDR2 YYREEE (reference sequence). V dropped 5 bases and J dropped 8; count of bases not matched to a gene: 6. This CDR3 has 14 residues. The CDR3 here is CASRVAGGYDEQFF. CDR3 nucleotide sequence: TGTGCCAGCAGGGTAGCGGGGGGGTACGATGAGCAGTTCTTC.

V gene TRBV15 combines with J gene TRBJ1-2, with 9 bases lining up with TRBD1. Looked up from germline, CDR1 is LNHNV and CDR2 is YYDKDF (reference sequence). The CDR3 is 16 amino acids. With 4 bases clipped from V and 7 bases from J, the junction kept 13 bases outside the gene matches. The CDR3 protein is CATSNSRDRDVSGYTF. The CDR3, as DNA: TGTGCCACCAGCAACTCCCGGGACAGGGACGTATCTGGCTACACCTTC.

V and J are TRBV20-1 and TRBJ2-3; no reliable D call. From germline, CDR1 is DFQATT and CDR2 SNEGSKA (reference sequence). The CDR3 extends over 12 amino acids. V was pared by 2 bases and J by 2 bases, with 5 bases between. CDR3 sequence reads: CSARTYTDTQYF. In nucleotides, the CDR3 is TGCAGTGCTAGAACTTACACAGATACGCAGTATTTT.

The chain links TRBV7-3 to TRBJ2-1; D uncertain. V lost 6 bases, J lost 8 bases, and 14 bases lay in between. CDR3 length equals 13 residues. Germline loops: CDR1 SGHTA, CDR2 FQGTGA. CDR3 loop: CASSPRPGYEQFF. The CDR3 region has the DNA TGTGCCAGCAGTCCTCGACCTGGCTATGAGCAGTTCTTC.

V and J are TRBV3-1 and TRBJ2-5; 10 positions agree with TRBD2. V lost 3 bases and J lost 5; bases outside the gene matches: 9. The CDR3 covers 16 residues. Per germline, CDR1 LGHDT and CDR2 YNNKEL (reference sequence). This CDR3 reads CASSHVSGGRGETQYF. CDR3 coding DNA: TGTGCCAGCAGCCATGTTAGCGGGGGGCGAGGGGAGACCCAGTACTTC.

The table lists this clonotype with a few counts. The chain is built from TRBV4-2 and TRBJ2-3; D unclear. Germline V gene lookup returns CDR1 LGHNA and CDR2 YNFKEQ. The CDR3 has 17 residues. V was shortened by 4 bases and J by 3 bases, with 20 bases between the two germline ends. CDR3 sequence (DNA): TGTGCCAGCAGCCCCGCCGGGCAGGCCCCGTCTACAGATACGCAGTATTTT. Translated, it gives CASSPAGQAPSTDTQYF.

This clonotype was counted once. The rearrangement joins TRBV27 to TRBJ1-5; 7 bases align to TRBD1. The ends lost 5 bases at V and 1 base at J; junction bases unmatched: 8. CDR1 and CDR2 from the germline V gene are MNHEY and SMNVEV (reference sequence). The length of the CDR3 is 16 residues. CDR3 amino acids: CASSPRAGGSNQPQHF. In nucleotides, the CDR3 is TGTGCCAGCAGTCCCCGGGCAGGGGGAAGCAATCAGCCCCAGCATTTT.

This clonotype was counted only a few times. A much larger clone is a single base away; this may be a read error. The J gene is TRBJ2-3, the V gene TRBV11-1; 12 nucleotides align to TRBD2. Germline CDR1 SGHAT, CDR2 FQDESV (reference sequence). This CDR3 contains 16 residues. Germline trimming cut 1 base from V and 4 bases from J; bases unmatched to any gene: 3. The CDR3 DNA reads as TGTGCCAGCAGCTTAGAGGCTAGCGGGGGGGCAGATACGCAGTATTTT. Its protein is CASSLEASGGADTQYF.

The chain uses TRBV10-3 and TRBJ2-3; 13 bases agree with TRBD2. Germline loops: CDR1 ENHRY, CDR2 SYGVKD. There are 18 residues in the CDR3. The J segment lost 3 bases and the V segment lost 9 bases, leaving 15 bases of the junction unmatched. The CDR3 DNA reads TGTGCCATTTCGGGACAAAGGACTAGCGGGAGTAGGACAGATACGCAGTATTTT. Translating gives CAISGQRTSGSRTDTQYF.

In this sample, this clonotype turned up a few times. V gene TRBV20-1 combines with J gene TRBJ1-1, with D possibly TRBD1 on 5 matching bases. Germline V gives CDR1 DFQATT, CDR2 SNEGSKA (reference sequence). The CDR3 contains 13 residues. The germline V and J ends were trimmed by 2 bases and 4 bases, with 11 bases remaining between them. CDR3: CSARRLGGTEAFF. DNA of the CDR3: TGCAGTGCTAGAAGGTTGGGGGGCACTGAAGCTTTCTTT.

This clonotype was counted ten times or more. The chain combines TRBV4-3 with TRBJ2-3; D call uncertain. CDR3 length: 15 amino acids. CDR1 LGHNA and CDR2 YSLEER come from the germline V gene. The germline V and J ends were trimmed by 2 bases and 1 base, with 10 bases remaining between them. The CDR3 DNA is TGCGCCAGCAGCCAATGGGATGCCGGCACAGATACGCAGTATTTT. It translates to CASSQWDAGTDTQYF.

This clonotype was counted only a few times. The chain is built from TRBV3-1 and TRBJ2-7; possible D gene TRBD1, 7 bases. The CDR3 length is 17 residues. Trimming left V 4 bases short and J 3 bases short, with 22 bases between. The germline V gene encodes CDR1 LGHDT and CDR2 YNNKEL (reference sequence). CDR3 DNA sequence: TGTGCCAGCAGCCCAGGCGGGGTCGGGACAGCCTTCTACGAGCAGTACGTC. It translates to CASSPGGVGTAFYEQYV.

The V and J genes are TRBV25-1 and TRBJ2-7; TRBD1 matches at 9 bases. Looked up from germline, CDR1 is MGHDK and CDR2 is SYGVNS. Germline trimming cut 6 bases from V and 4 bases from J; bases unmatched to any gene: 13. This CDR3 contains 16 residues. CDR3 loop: CASRRGGTDRGYEQYF. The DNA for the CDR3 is TGTGCCAGCAGGAGGGGGGGAACGGACAGGGGTTACGAGCAGTACTTC.

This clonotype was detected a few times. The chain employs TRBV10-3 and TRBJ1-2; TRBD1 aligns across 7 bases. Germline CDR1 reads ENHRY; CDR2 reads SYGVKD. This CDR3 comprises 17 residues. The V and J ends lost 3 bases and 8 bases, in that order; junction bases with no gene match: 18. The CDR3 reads CAISDPRDRIYYGGYTF. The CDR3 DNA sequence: TGTGCCATCAGTGACCCGAGGGACAGAATTTACTATGGGGGCTACACCTTC.

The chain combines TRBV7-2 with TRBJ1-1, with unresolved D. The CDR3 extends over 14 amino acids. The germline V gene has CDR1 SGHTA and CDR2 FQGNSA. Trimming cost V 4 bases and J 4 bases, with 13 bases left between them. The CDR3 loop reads CASSSPGGRTEAFF. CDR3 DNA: TGTGCCAGCAGCTCCCCTGGCGGGCGCACTGAAGCTTTCTTT. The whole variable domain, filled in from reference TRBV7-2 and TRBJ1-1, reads GAGVSQSPSNKVTEKGKDVELRCDPISGHTALYWYRQSLGQGLEFLIYFQGNSAPDKSGLPSDRFSAERTGGSVSTLTIQRTQQEDSAVYLCASSSPGGRTEAFFGQGTRLTVV.

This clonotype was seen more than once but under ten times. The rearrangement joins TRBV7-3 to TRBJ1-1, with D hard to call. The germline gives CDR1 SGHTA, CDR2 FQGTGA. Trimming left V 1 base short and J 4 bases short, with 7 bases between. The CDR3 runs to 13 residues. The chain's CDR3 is CASSLRWSTEAFF. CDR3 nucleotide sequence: TGTGCCAGCAGCTTAAGGTGGAGCACTGAAGCTTTCTTT.